The present T cell receptor beta chain was sequenced within a study of blood T cell repertoires in COVID-19. Turning to the study itself: The origin of the acute and convalescent COVID-19 samples was the United States, Italy and Spain.

This clone has only one observation. This CDR3 is 13 amino acids long. V lost 3 bases, J lost 2 bases, and 7 bases lay in between. Germline V gives CDR1 MNHNS, CDR2 SASEGT. Authors' methods: It was from reference gene primer amplification that nucleated cell counts were estimated. The data were produced by immunoSEQ multiplex PCR, yet TCRdb's version contains in-frame clones alone and is incomplete. V, J and clone size derive from that table, while D and trimming were established from the DNA sequence. The data contain around 360,000 clones, approximately 89% of them singletons. Seattle cases were enrolled at active infection and followed longitudinally.

The TCR comes from a woman in her twenties or thirties with COVID-19, enrolled during active disease. This chain joins TRBV6-1 and TRBJ1-2; weak D call: TRBD1 (6 bases). The sample consisted of peripheral blood. The CDR3 sequence is CASSETGNYGYTF. DNA for the CDR3: TGTGCCAGCAGTGAGACAGGCAACTATGGCTACACCTTC.